This T cell receptor beta chain originates from a study of human T cells and chemical hapten exposure. Study-level background: Each week of the roughly 26-week study, patients had diphenylcyclopropenone applied to the scalp. Points from the study as a whole: Significantly greater numbers of large CDR3 similarity clusters came from expanded TCRs than from controls.

Time point meaning: patch test 1, 2 weeks after DPC sensitization. Treatment here: therapeutic diphenylcyclopropenone sensitization with weekly scalp DPC. Total RNA extraction was carried out from unfractionated whole blood. Comments on this clonotype: The target antigen is unknown.

The germline V gene encodes CDR1 MDHEN and CDR2 SYDVKM. The V and J ends lost 4 bases and 5 bases, in that order; junction bases with no gene match: 9. There are 16 residues in the CDR3. Within the library, unique molecular identifiers were attached to each individual cDNA molecule. TCRdb called the RACE reads again in MiXCR, with one record for every CDR3 protein. Of under 200,000 distinct CDR3 sequences listed, approximately 15% were seen once; the top ten hold approximately 1.5%. V is TRBV28 and J is TRBJ2-2; 8 bases fit TRBD1. This sample comprised whole blood, obtained in connection with sensitization to the hapten diphenylcyclopropenone (DPC). This sequence was found in a woman aged 25 to 39 with alopecia areata. Some clones in this sample may be carry-over from other donors' samples. CDR3 coding DNA: TGTGCCAGCAGTTCCGCCAAGGGACAGGATACCGGGGAGCTGTTTTTT. The encoded protein is CASSSAKGQDTGELFF.